The rows below give T cell receptor beta chains drawn from one sample of a study of Ad26.COV2.S vaccination and SARS-CoV-2 variants. Libraries were prepared by immunoSEQ multiplex PCR; TCRdb keeps only in-frame clonotypes and omits some of them. The table lists 40,000 to 55,000 clones, roughly four fifths of them singletons. This sample comprised peripheral blood, obtained after recovery from COVID-19. The receptors here all came from a human donor who had recovered from COVID-19. The CDR3 runs from the conserved cysteine through the conserved F or W. The D gene is left open where the match is weak. Not all rows give a size; the values are once, few, many and, for expanded clones, a class.

cdr3_nt	cdr3_aa	clone_size	v_call	j_call	d_call
TGTGCCAGCAGCCTCCCGGGCTCCGCGGGTGGCTACACCTTC	CASSLPGSAGGYTF	-	TRBV9	TRBJ1-2	-
TGTGCCATCAGGAGGGCAGGGTCGGACACCGGGGAGCTGTTTTTT	CAIRRAGSDTGELFF	-	TRBV10-3	TRBJ2-2	-
TGTGCCAGCAGCTTGCGGGAGGCCCCCTACGAGCAGTACTTC	CASSLREAPYEQYF	-	TRBV7-2	TRBJ2-7	TRBD2
TGTGCCAGCAGCGAGCTGACAGGGTCTGGAAACACCATATATTTT	CASSELTGSGNTIYF	-	TRBV7-9	TRBJ1-3	TRBD1
TGTGCCAGCCGGACAGGAGTTACCGGGGAGCTGTTTTTT	CASRTGVTGELFF	-	TRBV2	TRBJ2-2	TRBD1
TGTGCCAGCTCCCCCTGGACAGGCTACCCGGACTATGGCTACACCTTC	CASSPWTGYPDYGYTF	-	TRBV18	TRBJ1-2	TRBD1
TGTGCCAGCAGCCCTTCCAGGGATACGCAGTATTTT	CASSPSRDTQYF	-	TRBV7-8	TRBJ2-3	-
TGTGCCAGCAGTTACGGGGTGCAGTACTTC	CASSYGVQYF	once	TRBV28	TRBJ2-7	-
TGTGCCAGCAGTGAGGGACTGCTTCTCCAGTACTTC	CASSEGLLLQYF	-	TRBV6-1	TRBJ2-4	-
TGTGCCTGGTCACAGTTGAACACTGAAGCTTTCTTT	CAWSQLNTEAFF	-	TRBV30	TRBJ1-1	-
TGTGCCAGCAGTGCGGGACAGGGGCTTCAGGCGCACTATGGCTACACCTTC	CASSAGQGLQAHYGYTF	-	TRBV27	TRBJ1-2	TRBD1
TGTGCCTGGAGTGTAAGGGCACCCACTGAAGCTTTCTTT	CAWSVRAPTEAFF	-	TRBV30	TRBJ1-1	-
TGTGCCAGCAGCCAAGTTCGGATGAACACTGAAGCTTTCTTT	CASSQVRMNTEAFF	-	TRBV3-1/TRBV3-2	TRBJ1-1	-
TGTGCCACCAGCAGAGATTTTGGGCAGATTAGCAATCAGCCCCAGCATTTT	CATSRDFGQISNQPQHF	-	TRBV15	TRBJ1-5	-
TGTGCCAGCAGCTTAGCGCCCAGCGGGGCCCAAGAGACCCAGTACTTC	CASSLAPSGAQETQYF	-	TRBV7-9	TRBJ2-5	TRBD2
TGTGCCAGCAGCTCCTCCCGGCTAGCGGGAGACGTAGTCTACGAGCAGTACTTC	CASSSSRLAGDVVYEQYF	-	TRBV7-8	TRBJ2-7	TRBD2
TGTGCCAGCAGCCGCTGGACAGGGGGTCTTCTCTACGAGCAGTACTTC	CASSRWTGGLLYEQYF	-	TRBV7-9	TRBJ2-7	TRBD1
TGTGCCAGTAGTATAGCAGACACTGAAGCTTTCTTT	CASSIADTEAFF	-	TRBV19	TRBJ1-1	-
TGTGCCAGTACCCCCTTGATCACCGGGGAGCTGTTTTTT	CASTPLITGELFF	-	TRBV19	TRBJ2-2	-
TGTGCCAGCGGCGACCGGGGCCTTGCCTATGGCTACACCTTC	CASGDRGLAYGYTF	-	TRBV3-1/TRBV3-2	TRBJ1-2	-
TGTGCCAGCAGTCCACAGGGTAACTATGGCTACACCTTC	CASSPQGNYGYTF	-	TRBV6-6	TRBJ1-2	-
TGTGCCAGCAGCCCGCCGGGACAGGGCCGATCACCCCTCCACTTT	CASSPPGQGRSPLHF	-	TRBV7-2	TRBJ1-6	TRBD1
TGTGCCAGCAGCCCTCTCGATCAGCCCCAGCATTTT	CASSPLDQPQHF	-	TRBV28	TRBJ1-5	-
TGCAGCGTTGAACGTCGTCTCGCGCGGGGTGGCTACACCTTC	CSVERRLARGGYTF	-	TRBV29-1	TRBJ1-2	-
TGTGCCAGCAGTCCCCCGAAGGGCCTGTATTCACCCCTCCACTTT	CASSPPKGLYSPLHF	-	TRBV6-5	TRBJ1-6	-
TGTGCCACTGAACAGGGGGCGGGCACCGGGGAGCTGTTTTTT	CATEQGAGTGELFF	-	TRBV15	TRBJ2-2	TRBD1
TGTGCCAGCAGTTACGGGGAGGACTATGGCTACACCTTC	CASSYGEDYGYTF	-	TRBV6-5	TRBJ1-2	-
TGTGCCAGCAGTTTGAATGACGGGGCATTGAACTCCTACAATGAGCAGTTCTTC	CASSLNDGALNSYNEQFF	once	TRBV28	TRBJ2-1	-
TGCGCCAGCAGCTTGGGCGGGACTTCCAATCAGCCCCAGCATTTT	CASSLGGTSNQPQHF	-	TRBV5-1	TRBJ1-5	-
TGTGCCAGCATAAAATTAAACCGCCGGGATCCATACTTC	CASIKLNRRDPYF	-	TRBV28	TRBJ2-7	-
TGTGCCTCTACAAGGCCTAGCACAGATACGCAGTATTTT	CASTRPSTDTQYF	-	TRBV30	TRBJ2-3	-
TGTGCCAGCCGAGGGGGGCAGGGTGACACTGAAGCTTTCTTT	CASRGGQGDTEAFF	-	TRBV6-5	TRBJ1-1	-
TGTGCCAGCATCCCCGGGACAGGAAACACCATATATTTT	CASIPGTGNTIYF	-	TRBV2	TRBJ1-3	-